Listed below are T cell receptor beta chains from one sample, sequenced in a study of blood T cell repertoires in COVID-19. TCRdb keeps only in-frame clones here, not all; method: immunoSEQ multiplex PCR. The sample comprises tens of thousands of clones, 70% to 85% of which are singletons, and 35% rests with the top ten. Sequenced sample: peripheral blood. The receptors originated from a woman in her 70s with acute or convalescent COVID-19. The CDR3 runs from the conserved cysteine through the conserved F or W. A D gene is named only where the DNA matches it firmly. Size is stated for part of the rows, as once, few or many counts, or as a class when the clone is expanded.

TRBV5-1,NA,NA,TRBJ2-3,TGCGCCAGCAGCTTGAGGCAGGGCGCAGATACGCAGTATTTT,CASSLRQGADTQYF
TRBV7-6,NA,NA,TRBJ2-1,TGTGCCAGCAGCTTCCAAGGCAACTCCGGGGCCTACAATGAGCAGTTCTTC,CASSFQGNSGAYNEQFF
TRBV18,TRBD2,NA,TRBJ2-7,TGTGCCAGCTCACCCCTACTAGCGGCCCCCTACGAGCAGTACTTC,CASSPLLAAPYEQYF
TRBV7-9,NA,NA,TRBJ2-2,TGTGCCAGCAGCTTACTACAGGGTTTTGGCGGGGAGCTGTTTTTT,CASSLLQGFGGELFF
TRBV6-5,TRBD1,NA,TRBJ1-6,TGTGCCAGCAGCACAACAGGGGAAAATTCACCCCTCCACTTT,CASSTTGENSPLHF
TRBV6-6,TRBD1,NA,TRBJ1-2,TGTGCCAGCAAATCGGGACAGGGGGCTTTTGGCTACACCTTC,CASKSGQGAFGYTF
TRBV2,NA,NA,TRBJ1-6,TGTGCCAGCCGGCGGGATTCACCCCTCCACTTT,CASRRDSPLHF
TRBV19,NA,NA,TRBJ1-3,TGTGCCGTCGGACAGATTGGAAACACCATATATTTT,CAVGQIGNTIYF
TRBV7-8,NA,NA,TRBJ1-3,TGTGCCAGCAGCCCCTCCGTAAACACCATATATTTT,CASSPSVNTIYF
TRBV19,NA,NA,TRBJ1-2,TGTGCCAGTAGTATTAGGACTACTAACTATGGCTACACCTTC,CASSIRTTNYGYTF
TRBV6-1,NA,NA,TRBJ1-6,TGTGCCAGCAGTGAAGGAGGGCGCAATAATTCACCCCTCCACTTT,CASSEGGRNNSPLHF
TRBV2,NA,few,TRBJ1-1,TGTGCCAGCAGGGGGCCCGTGGTGAACACTGAAGCTTTCTTT,CASRGPVVNTEAFF
TRBV7-9,NA,NA,TRBJ1-2,TGTGCCAGCAGCTTAGTGCGGGCTAAGGATGGCTACACCTTC,CASSLVRAKDGYTF
TRBV19,NA,NA,TRBJ2-5,TGTGCCAGTAGTATAGGAGGGTCGGGGGAGACCCAGTACTTC,CASSIGGSGETQYF
TRBV7-9,NA,NA,TRBJ1-1,TGTGCCAGCAGCCGAGGGTTAACGGGCACTGAAGCTTTCTTT,CASSRGLTGTEAFF
TRBV19,NA,once,TRBJ1-1,TGTGCCAGTAGTATCGGGGGAGGGGAAGCTTTCTTT,CASSIGGGEAFF
TRBV7-6,TRBD1,NA,TRBJ2-7,TGTGCCAGCAGCCCTACCGGGACAGGGGCCTACGAGCAGTACTTC,CASSPTGTGAYEQYF
TRBV7-8,TRBD1,few,TRBJ1-2,TGTGCCAGCCGCCAGGGGGACTATGGCTACACCTTC,CASRQGDYGYTF
TRBV4-1,NA,once,TRBJ1-1,TGCGCCAGCAGCTTGAGCCGGGTCACTGAAGCTTTCTTT,CASSLSRVTEAFF
TRBV6-4,NA,NA,TRBJ2-6,TGTGCCAGCAGTGACTCCAGATCTGGGGCCAACGTCCTGACTTTC,CASSDSRSGANVLTF
TRBV7-9,NA,NA,TRBJ1-4,TGTGCCAGCAGCTTAGAGGGGGCAACTAATGAAAAACTGTTTTTT,CASSLEGATNEKLFF
TRBV7-2,NA,NA,TRBJ2-5,TGTGCCAGCAGCTTAGTTGCCAGGGCGAGGGAGACCCAGTACTTC,CASSLVARARETQYF